These 25 T cell receptor beta chains originate from one sample sequenced in a study of blood T cell repertoires in COVID-19. Assay used: immunoSEQ multiplex PCR; TCRdb lists only in-frame clones, some missing. The profile shows about 300,000 clones, 65% to 90% of them singletons. Sequenced material: PBMCs or T cells enriched from blood (not recorded which). These receptors originate from a man aged 30-40 years who had recovered from COVID-19.

The chain links TRBV28 to TRBJ1-5, with 10 bases matching TRBD1. The CDR3 covers 16 residues. Unmatched junction bases numbered 6, after V lost 6 bases and J lost 1 base. Germline V gene data show CDR1 as MDHEN and CDR2 as SYDVKM. CDR3 nucleotide sequence: TGTGCCAGCAGGCCGGGACAGGGGAAGAGCAATCAGCCCCAGCATTTT. This sequence encodes CASRPGQGKSNQPQHF.

The chain carries TRBV18 and TRBJ1-4; TRBD1 matches at 8 bases. Germline CDR1 KGHSH, CDR2 LQKENI. This CDR3 contains 15 residues. The junction had 8 bases not matched to a gene; V was cut back by 3 bases and J by 8 bases. As DNA, the CDR3 is TGTGCCAGCTCACCTGACAGGGGCGGCCTGGAAAAACTGTTTTTT. Residues: CASSPDRGGLEKLFF. The full variable domain, with the rest looked up from reference TRBV18 and TRBJ1-4, is NAGVMQNPRHLVRRRGQEARLRCSPMKGHSHVYWYRQLPEEGLKFMVYLQKENIIDESGMPKERFSAEFPKEGPSILRIQQVVRGDSAAYFCASSPDRGGLEKLFFGSGTQLSVL.

The gene calls are TRBV7-2 and TRBJ2-1; 11 bases match TRBD2. The V gene end was trimmed by 3 bases and the J gene end by 5 bases; junction bases not matched to a gene: 6. CDR3 length: 16 residues. The germline gives CDR1 SGHTA, CDR2 FQGNSA. CDR3 DNA: TGTGCCAGCAGCTTGGTAGGACTAGCGGGCCACAATGAGCAGTTCTTC. The encoded protein is CASSLVGLAGHNEQFF. The full variable domain, with the rest looked up from reference TRBV7-2 and TRBJ2-1, is GAGVSQSPSNKVTEKGKDVELRCDPISGHTALYWYRQSLGQGLEFLIYFQGNSAPDKSGLPSDRFSAERTGGSVSTLTIQRTQQEDSAVYLCASSLVGLAGHNEQFFGPGTRLTVL.

A single count supports this clone. V gene TRBV7-8 combines with J gene TRBJ2-7, with 8 bases that match TRBD2. The CDR3 spans 17 residues. Unmatched junction bases numbered 15, after V lost 5 bases and J lost 3 bases. Germline CDR1 and CDR2: SGHVS and FQNEAQ. CDR3 sequence: CASSRGGGTRSVYEQYF. In DNA form, the CDR3 reads TGTGCCAGCAGCCGGGGGGGTGGGACTAGAAGCGTCTACGAGCAGTACTTC. Looking up the rest from reference TRBV7-8 and TRBJ2-7 gives the full variable domain: GAGVSQSPRYKVAKRGQDVALRCDPISGHVSLFWYQQALGQGPEFLTYFQNEAQLDKSGLPSDRFFAERPEGSVSTLKIQRTQQEDSAVYLCASSRGGGTRSVYEQYFGPGTRLTVT.

Comments on this clone: Sequence at one end of the junction differs from germline and may be a read error. This chain links TRBV5-1 with TRBJ1-2; TRBD1 is a possible D gene (6 bases). CDR3 length equals 16 residues. Germline V CDR1 and CDR2: SGHRS, YFSETQ. Here the CDR3 DNA reads TGCGCCAGCGGCTTCTCCCCTAGGACAGCTAACTATGGCTACACCTTC. This translates into CASGFSPRTANYGYTF.

The J gene is TRBJ1-5, the V gene TRBV7-2; no clear D. The germline CDR1 and CDR2 sequences are SGHTA and FQGNSA. The CDR3 sequence is 13 residues long. V was pared by 5 bases and J by 9 bases, with 14 bases between. The CDR3 DNA reads TGTGCCAGCAGCCCCAATCCCGCGTGGCCCCAGCATTTT. This sequence encodes CASSPNPAWPQHF.

This chain uses TRBV19 with TRBJ1-2, with 11 bases that match TRBD1. Germline CDR1 and CDR2: LNHDA and SQIVND (reference sequence). J gave up 6 bases and V 6 bases, and 6 bases lay outside the gene matches. CDR3 size: 14 residues. As DNA, the CDR3 is TGTGCCAGTAGACGGACAGGGGGCTTAGATGGCTACACCTTC. The encoded protein is CASRRTGGLDGYTF.

The CDR3 coding sequence is TGTGCCACCAGTTTTAGCGGCCAATTCCTTACAGATACGCAGTATTTT. This translates into CATSFSGQFLTDTQYF. The rearrangement uses TRBV24-1 and TRBJ2-3, with D perhaps matching TRBD2 (6 bases). The CDR3 totals 16 residues. V dropped 6 bases and J dropped 3 bases, with 18 bases sitting between them. CDR1 is KGHDR, CDR2 SFDVKD, per germline.

This clone appeared a single time. The J gene is TRBJ2-2, the V gene TRBV24-1; weak D call: TRBD1 (5 bases). V lost 9 bases and J 1 base, leaving 11 bases between the germline ends. CDR1 and CDR2 (germline): KGHDR, SFDVKD. The CDR3 covers 14 residues. The CDR3 protein is CATQGLRNTGELFF. Here the CDR3 DNA reads TGTGCCACCCAGGGATTACGGAACACCGGGGAGCTGTTTTTT.

The chain combines TRBV7-8 with TRBJ1-2; 10 nucleotides line up with TRBD1. Germline CDR1 is SGHVS and CDR2 is FQNEAQ. After removal of 2 bases from V and 7 bases from J, the junction contained 10 bases not matched to a gene. The CDR3 contains 16 residues. Here the CDR3 reads CASSLLGRQGASGYTF. In DNA, the CDR3 is TGTGCCAGCAGCTTACTGGGTCGACAGGGGGCCAGTGGCTACACCTTC. The variable domain in full, with the rest retrieved from reference TRBV7-8 and TRBJ1-2, is GAGVSQSPRYKVAKRGQDVALRCDPISGHVSLFWYQQALGQGPEFLTYFQNEAQLDKSGLPSDRFFAERPEGSVSTLKIQRTQQEDSAVYLCASSLLGRQGASGYTFGSGTRLTVV.

The V gene is TRBV5-1, the J gene TRBJ1-5; TRBD1 matches at 7 bases. This CDR3 is 15 amino acids long. CDR1 and CDR2 (germline): SGHRS, YFSETQ. V lost 0 bases to trimming and J lost 3 bases; unmatched junction nucleotides: 3. CDR3 in amino acids: CASSLATGDNQPQHF. CDR3 nucleotide sequence: TGCGCCAGCAGCTTGGCCACAGGGGACAATCAGCCCCAGCATTTT.

The V and J genes are TRBV7-9 and TRBJ2-7; 10 bases align to TRBD2. Germline loops: CDR1 SEHNR, CDR2 FQNEAQ (reference sequence). V shed 4 bases and J 4 bases; nucleotides not matched to a gene: 7. CDR3 size: 15 residues. The CDR3 bases are TGTGCCAGCAGCTGGGCTAGCGGGAGTCAGTACGAGCAGTACTTC. It translates to CASSWASGSQYEQYF.

This chain joins TRBV7-9 and TRBJ2-1, with D perhaps TRBD2 (6 bases). The CDR3 has 16 amino acids. V was pared by 4 bases and J by 2 bases, with 15 bases between. Germline loops: CDR1 SEHNR, CDR2 FQNEAQ (reference sequence). CDR3 protein: CASSSPYGSTYNEQFF. CDR3 nucleotide sequence: TGTGCCAGCAGCTCCCCTTACGGGAGTACCTACAATGAGCAGTTCTTC.

This clone is a singleton in its sample. CDR3 protein: CASTRIGQSPSNQPQHF. In nucleotides, the CDR3 is TGTGCCAGCACCAGAATCGGACAGAGCCCAAGCAATCAGCCCCAGCATTTT. The gene calls are TRBV28 and TRBJ1-5, with D perhaps matching TRBD1 (6 bases). This CDR3 has 17 amino acids. CDR1 is MDHEN, CDR2 SYDVKM, per germline. Trimming pared 7 bases from V and 1 base from J, leaving 20 bases between.

This chain uses TRBV5-4 with TRBJ1-3; the match to TRBD1 covers 9 bases. This CDR3 contains 14 residues. Germline trimming cut 7 bases from V and 3 bases from J; bases unmatched to any gene: 5. The germline gives CDR1 SGHNT, CDR2 YYREEE (reference sequence). CDR3 sequence: CASGTGIGGNTIYF. Here the CDR3 DNA reads TGTGCCAGCGGGACAGGGATAGGTGGAAACACCATATATTTT.

The rearrangement joins TRBV7-2 to TRBJ2-7, with D possibly matching TRBD2 (5 bases). The CDR3 runs to 12 residues. The germline V gene encodes CDR1 SGHTA and CDR2 FQGNSA. Trimming took 3 bases from V and 3 from J, leaving 6 bases between them. The CDR3 protein is CASSFDYYEQYF. Written as DNA, the CDR3 is TGTGCCAGCAGCTTCGACTACTACGAGCAGTACTTC.

J is TRBJ1-2 and V is TRBV28; D unclear. This CDR3 comprises 12 residues. The ends were cut back, 6 bases at V and 5 bases at J, with 10 bases in the middle. CDR1 and CDR2 (germline): MDHEN, SYDVKM. The CDR3 DNA reads TGTGCCAGCAGCCAGGTTCGGTATGGCTACACCTTC. Its protein product is CASSQVRYGYTF.

The chain has TRBV12-5 and TRBJ2-1, with D possibly being TRBD2 (6 bases). Trimming pared 0 bases from V and 4 bases from J, leaving 16 bases between. Germline assignment: CDR1 LGHNT and CDR2 FRNRAP. CDR3 length: 17 amino acids. The CDR3 DNA is TGTGCTAGTGGTTTGGTACTCCTCGGCGGGGATTACAATGAGCAGTTCTTC. Translating gives CASGLVLLGGDYNEQFF.

This sequence joins TRBV7-8 and TRBJ1-2; weak D call: TRBD1 (6 bases). Germline CDR1 reads SGHVS; CDR2 reads FQNEAQ. The CDR3 consists of 14 residues. Trimming left V 1 base short and J 7 bases short, with 13 bases between. The CDR3 nucleotides are TGTGCCAGCAGCTTAGACAGGGTCGTTCCTGGCTACACCTTC. As protein: CASSLDRVVPGYTF. Variable domain in full (rest from reference TRBV7-8 and TRBJ1-2): GAGVSQSPRYKVAKRGQDVALRCDPISGHVSLFWYQQALGQGPEFLTYFQNEAQLDKSGLPSDRFFAERPEGSVSTLKIQRTQQEDSAVYLCASSLDRVVPGYTFGSGTRLTVV.

This clone was observed a handful of times. The rearrangement joins TRBV4-1 to TRBJ2-7; D is perhaps TRBD1 (6 bases). The V and J ends lost 1 base and 6 bases respectively, with 16 bases between them. The length of the CDR3 is 15 residues. Germline CDR1 reads MGHRA; CDR2 reads YSYEKL. The CDR3 DNA sequence: TGCGCCAGCAGCCAAGCGGGCAACAGGGCGTCCGAGCAGTACTTC. Its translation is CASSQAGNRASEQYF.

The V and J genes are TRBV5-1 and TRBJ2-3; D not certain. Per germline, CDR1 SGHRS and CDR2 YFSETQ. V gave up 4 bases and J gave up 3 bases, with 6 bases separating them. The CDR3 is 12 residues long. Here the CDR3 reads CASSPTTDTQYF. Written as DNA, the CDR3 is TGCGCCAGCAGCCCTACGACAGATACGCAGTATTTT.

V usage is TRBV19 and J usage is TRBJ2-7; 8 bases line up with TRBD1. V lost 5 bases to trimming and J lost 3 bases; unmatched junction nucleotides: 12. The CDR3 is 16 amino acids. Germline V gives CDR1 LNHDA, CDR2 SQIVND (reference sequence). The chain's CDR3 is CASSVLNGQGNYEQYF. As DNA, the CDR3 is TGTGCCAGTAGTGTTCTTAATGGACAGGGAAACTACGAGCAGTACTTC.

The J gene is TRBJ1-6, the V gene TRBV4-1; D is uncertain. Germline CDR1 reads MGHRA; CDR2 reads YSYEKL. This CDR3 has 16 residues. V was shortened by 0 bases and J by 4 bases, with 10 bases between the two germline ends. This CDR3 reads CASSQERGLYNSPLHF. In nucleotides, the CDR3 is TGCGCCAGCAGCCAAGAGAGAGGCCTTTATAATTCACCCCTCCACTTT.

This clone occurred a few times. V is TRBV24-1 and J is TRBJ2-7, with TRBD1 matching over 7 bases. Germline assignment: CDR1 KGHDR and CDR2 SFDVKD. The length of the CDR3 is 14 residues. The V segment lost 0 bases and the J segment 3 bases; nucleotides outside the gene matches: 1. The CDR3 loop is CATSDLDRDYEQYF. Written as DNA, the CDR3 is TGTGCCACCAGTGATTTGGACAGGGACTACGAGCAGTACTTC.

This chain uses TRBV24-1 with TRBJ2-4; TRBD1 might be the D (6 bases). The CDR3 totals 16 residues. Germline V gene data show CDR1 as KGHDR and CDR2 as SFDVKD. V was clipped by 4 bases and J by 0 bases, with 12 bases between them. The CDR3 region has the DNA TGTGCCACCAGTGACCGGGACACCCTAGCCAAAAACATTCAGTACTTC. Its protein product is CATSDRDTLAKNIQYF.